The T cell receptor (beta chain) described here comes from a study of vaccination effects on CD4 cells after COVID-19. In the study overall: At 16 days and at one week before vaccination, samples were given by two convalescent patients.

Comment on this clone: Its antigen is undetermined.

This table comes from immunoSEQ multiplex PCR, and its TCRdb copy is limited to in-frame clones, with some not included. The sample lists 20,000 to 25,000 clones, approximately 73% occurring once. Expansion with viral peptide pools was applied to antigen-specific CD4+ T cells by the ViraFEST assay prior to sequencing. At the end of about 10 days of culture, CD4+ T cells were isolated. The individual was infected with SARS-CoV-2 between March and December 2020, as confirmed by PCR. Half-medium exchanges with IL-2 medium took place on days 3 and 7. The CDR3 is made up of 16 amino acids. With 6 bases removed from V and 8 bases from J, the gap between germline ends came to 20 bases. Germline lookup yields CDR1 MNHNY and CDR2 SVGAGI (reference sequence).

The chain links TRBV6-6 to TRBJ1-6; D not resolved. The sequencing used CD4+ T cells from PBMCs cultured with a peptide pool, collected before COVID-19 vaccination. This TCR derives from a human donor who had a prior SARS-CoV-2 infection. CDR3 nucleotide sequence: TGTGCCAGCAGGCACCGAAGGACGGGTCTGGATTCACCCCTCCACTTT. Its protein product is CASRHRRTGLDSPLHF.